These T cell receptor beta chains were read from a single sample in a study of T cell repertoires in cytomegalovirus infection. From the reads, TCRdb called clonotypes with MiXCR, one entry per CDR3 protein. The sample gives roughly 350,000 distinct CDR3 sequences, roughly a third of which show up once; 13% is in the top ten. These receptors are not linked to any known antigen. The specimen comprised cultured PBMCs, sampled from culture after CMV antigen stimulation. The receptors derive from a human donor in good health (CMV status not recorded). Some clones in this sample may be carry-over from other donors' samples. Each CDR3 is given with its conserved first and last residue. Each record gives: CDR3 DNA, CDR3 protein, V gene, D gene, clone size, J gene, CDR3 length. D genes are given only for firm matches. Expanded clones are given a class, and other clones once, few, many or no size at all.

CDR3 DNA: TGTGCCAGCAGTTTCGGCCCCCTCGGGAGTCAGCCCCAGCATTTT; CDR3 protein: CASSFGPLGSQPQHF; V gene: TRBV27; D gene: -; clone size: -; J gene: TRBJ1-5; CDR3 length: 15
CDR3 DNA: TGTGCCTCCACTCAGGGGCCTCAAGAGACCCAGTACTTC; CDR3 protein: CASTQGPQETQYF; V gene: TRBV15; D gene: -; clone size: many; J gene: TRBJ2-5; CDR3 length: 13
CDR3 DNA: TGTGCCAGCAGTTTATCAGGCAGGGGGGGCACTGAAGCTTTCTTT; CDR3 protein: CASSLSGRGGTEAFF; V gene: TRBV12-3/TRBV12-4; D gene: TRBD1; clone size: -; J gene: TRBJ1-1; CDR3 length: 15
CDR3 DNA: TGTGCCACCAGCAGAGATAGGGACCCCTACAATGAGCAGTTCTTC; CDR3 protein: CATSRDRDPYNEQFF; V gene: TRBV15; D gene: -; clone size: -; J gene: TRBJ2-1; CDR3 length: 15
CDR3 DNA: TGTGCCAGCAGCCAAAACATTGATCAGCCCCAGCATTTT; CDR3 protein: CASSQNIDQPQHF; V gene: TRBV7-6; D gene: -; clone size: many; J gene: TRBJ1-5; CDR3 length: 13
CDR3 DNA: TGTGCCAGCAGTTTAGGGCGAGGTATTCAAGAGACCCAGTACTTC; CDR3 protein: CASSLGRGIQETQYF; V gene: TRBV28; D gene: -; clone size: few; J gene: TRBJ2-5; CDR3 length: 15
CDR3 DNA: TGTGCCAGCAGACCTGGGGGGACTAGGCACGGGGAGCTGTTTTTT; CDR3 protein: CASRPGGTRHGELFF; V gene: TRBV5-4; D gene: TRBD2; clone size: -; J gene: TRBJ2-2; CDR3 length: 15
CDR3 DNA: TGTGCCAGCAGTTTGCCAGGGATAAGGGAGCAGTACTTC; CDR3 protein: CASSLPGIREQYF; V gene: TRBV12-3/TRBV12-4; D gene: -; clone size: once; J gene: TRBJ2-7; CDR3 length: 13
CDR3 DNA: TGTGCCAGTAGTCTCGGACTAGCGGACTACTACAATGAGCAGTTCTTC; CDR3 protein: CASSLGLADYYNEQFF; V gene: TRBV19; D gene: TRBD2; clone size: few; J gene: TRBJ2-1; CDR3 length: 16
CDR3 DNA: TGTGCCAGCAGACCGGGACCAAAGCATGGTCCCCAGTACTTC; CDR3 protein: CASRPGPKHGPQYF; V gene: TRBV6-6; D gene: -; clone size: -; J gene: TRBJ2-5; CDR3 length: 14